The 23 T cell receptor beta chains below come from one sample, sequenced in a study of monozygotic twins with inflammatory bowel disease. TCRdb re-called the 5' RACE reads; one entry per CDR3 protein, DNA not given. The sample has about 380,000 distinct CDR3 sequences. Material: blood. These receptors came from a human donor with ulcerative colitis or Crohn's disease, or a healthy co-twin of an affected twin (not recorded which).

V and J are TRBV5-6 and TRBJ2-1; TCRdb's D gene call, TRBD1, goes unchecked for lack of DNA. Germline loops: CDR1 SGHDT, CDR2 YYEEEE. CDR3 length equals 14 residues. CDR3 loop: CASSVLGQNNEQFF. The full variable domain, its missing parts supplied by reference TRBV5-6 and TRBJ2-1, is DAGVTQSPTHLIKTRGQQVTLRCSPKSGHDTVSWYQQALGQGPQFIFQYYEEEERQRGNFPDRFSGHQFPNYSSELNVNALLLGDSALYLCASSVLGQNNEQFFGPGTRLTVL.

The genes are TRBV12-3 or TRBV12-4 and TRBJ2-7; TCRdb's D call of TRBD1 is untestable without DNA. This CDR3 comprises 15 residues. The CDR3 protein is CASSLSPGTVYEQYF.

CDR3: CASSFLVGGNEQYF. V and J are TRBV5-1 and TRBJ2-7; TCRdb indicates TRBD1, and absent DNA this call remains unverified. Germline CDR1 and CDR2: SGHRS and YFSETQ. This CDR3 is 14 amino acids long.

This chain uses TRBV5-1 with TRBJ2-5. Germline lookup yields CDR1 SGHRS and CDR2 YFSETQ. The CDR3 spans 16 residues. CDR3 sequence: CASSLGHSGTQETQYF.

V is TRBV7-9 and J is TRBJ1-1; TCRdb gives TRBD1 as the D gene, but with no DNA this cannot be confirmed. The CDR3 runs to 14 residues. Germline values: CDR1 SEHNR, CDR2 FQNEAQ (reference sequence). Here the CDR3 reads CASSLWGGNTEAFF.

V and J are TRBV10-3 and TRBJ2-7; TCRdb's assignment of TRBD1 cannot be checked, as there is no DNA. The CDR3 runs 17 residues. From germline, CDR1 is ENHRY and CDR2 SYGVKD. CDR3 amino acids: CAISGGRTESVSYEQYF.

The chain couples TRBV7-2 to TRBJ2-5; TCRdb gives TRBD1 as the D gene, but with no DNA this cannot be confirmed. The CDR3 covers 15 residues. Per germline, CDR1 SGHTA and CDR2 FQGNSA. The CDR3 loop reads CASTPRDSRLETQYF.

The V call is TRBV11-2, the J call TRBJ2-7; TCRdb gives TRBD2 as the D gene, but with no DNA this cannot be confirmed. CDR1 SGHAT and CDR2 FQNNGV come from the germline V gene. The CDR3 is made up of 16 amino acids. CDR3 sequence: CASSLDGRAGGYEQYF.

The chain combines TRBV24-1 with TRBJ2-1. The CDR3 runs to 15 residues. Germline CDR1 and CDR2: KGHDR and SFDVKD. CDR3 amino acids: CATSDSHIPYNEQFF.

The V and J genes are TRBV5-1 and TRBJ2-5; TCRdb picks TRBD1, but there is no DNA to check that call. CDR1 is SGHRS, CDR2 YFSETQ, per germline. CDR3 length equals 15 residues. This chain's CDR3 is CASSPTGGNQETQYF.

The V and J genes are TRBV5-1 and TRBJ2-1. The V gene's germline CDR1 is SGHRS and CDR2 YFSETQ. The CDR3 totals 16 residues. This chain's CDR3 is CASSLAWGSSYNEQFF. The full variable domain, completed using reference TRBV5-1 and TRBJ2-1, is KAGVTQTPRYLIKTRGQQVTLSCSPISGHRSVSWYQQTPGQGLQFLFEYFSETQRNKGNFPGRFSGRQFSNSRSEMNVSTLELGDSALYLCASSLAWGSSYNEQFFGPGTRLTVL.

The V gene is TRBV6-5, the J gene TRBJ2-7; TCRdb designates TRBD2, a call that cannot be tested without DNA. Per the germline V gene, CDR1 is MNHEY and CDR2 is SVGAGI. The CDR3 covers 16 residues. This chain's CDR3 is CASSHRLGTTSYEQYF.

This chain links TRBV7-2 with TRBJ1-1; checking the TCRdb D call of TRBD1 is not possible without DNA. The CDR3 contains 15 residues. Germline V gene sequence: CDR1 SGHTA, CDR2 FQGNSA. The CDR3 sequence is CASSLASGTGVSAFF.

The chain combines TRBV7-2 with TRBJ2-6. CDR1 SGHTA and CDR2 FQGNSA come from the germline V gene. The CDR3 contains 16 residues. CDR3 sequence: CASSLATGSGANVLTF.

The rearrangement links TRBV20-1 to TRBJ2-1; TCRdb lists TRBD1, though no DNA is available to test this call. Germline-derived CDR1 and CDR2 are DFQATT and SNEGSKA (reference sequence). The CDR3 consists of 15 residues. The CDR3 sequence is CSARARADLYNEQFF.

The genes are TRBV5-1 and TRBJ2-3; without DNA, the TCRdb call of TRBD2 cannot be checked. From germline, CDR1 is SGHRS and CDR2 YFSETQ. The CDR3 is 16 residues long. CDR3 sequence reads: CASSLGSRGYTDTQYF.

V gene TRBV4-3 combines with J gene TRBJ2-5; there is no DNA to check the TCRdb D call of TRBD1. The CDR3 length is 15 residues. CDR1 and CDR2 (germline): LGHNA, YSLEER. The CDR3 sequence: CASSPGTGAQETQYF.

V usage is TRBV19 and J usage is TRBJ1-2; lacking DNA, the TRBD1 call made by TCRdb goes unchecked. The V gene's germline CDR1 is LNHDA and CDR2 SQIVND (reference sequence). This CDR3 has 14 residues. The CDR3 sequence is CASSKPGANYGYTF.

The V and J genes are TRBV5-5 and TRBJ2-5; TCRdb returns TRBD1, unconfirmable since there is no DNA. In germline, CDR1 is SGHKS, CDR2 YYEKEE (reference sequence). The CDR3 runs 15 residues. CDR3 in amino acids: CASSFSPGVQETQYF.

The J gene is TRBJ2-7, the V gene TRBV7-9; TCRdb's assignment of TRBD1 cannot be checked, as there is no DNA. The CDR3 covers 14 residues. Germline CDR1 and CDR2: SEHNR and FQNEAQ (reference sequence). This CDR3 is CASSLRTGQYEQYF.

This sequence joins TRBV10-3 and TRBJ2-7. The germline gives CDR1 ENHRY, CDR2 SYGVKD. This CDR3 region has 14 residues. The CDR3 here is CAISAAQRANEQYF.

V usage is TRBV7-2 and J usage is TRBJ2-7; the TCRdb D gene call, TRBD1, has no DNA to confirm it. CDR3 length: 14 residues. Per germline, CDR1 SGHTA and CDR2 FQGNSA. CDR3: CASSLGGSTYEQYF.

This chain joins TRBV20-1 and TRBJ2-7; TCRdb's D gene call, TRBD2, goes unchecked for lack of DNA. Germline loops: CDR1 DFQATT, CDR2 SNEGSKA (reference sequence). This CDR3 region has 14 residues. CDR3: CSASPLGLSYEQYF.